A single sample is the source of the 31 T cell receptor beta chains below, sequenced in a study of blood T cell repertoires in COVID-19. Libraries were prepared by immunoSEQ multiplex PCR; TCRdb keeps only in-frame clonotypes and omits some of them. The data show under 550,000 clones, around nine tenths seen once. The specimen sequenced was peripheral blood. The receptors originated from a man aged 18 to 30 with COVID-19, enrolled during active disease.

There are a few counts of this clone. This chain connects TRBV10-3 to TRBJ1-4; maybe TRBD1 (5 bases). CDR3 length equals 12 residues. Trimming left V 6 bases short and J 3 bases short, with 5 bases between. The germline V gene has CDR1 ENHRY and CDR2 SYGVKD. The CDR3 DNA reads TGTGCCATCAGGGGGCCTAATGAAAAACTGTTTTTT. Translated, it gives CAIRGPNEKLFF.

Concerning this clone: The junction departs from the called germline gene at one end, perhaps through a read error. V gene TRBV4-2 combines with J gene TRBJ2-1; D is uncertain. The CDR3 contains 14 residues. CDR1 is LGHNA and CDR2 is YNFKEQ in the germline V gene. The CDR3 loop is CASSQVLSYDEQFF. CDR3 sequence (DNA): TGTGCCAGCAGCCAAGTCCTAAGCTACGATGAGCAGTTCTTC.

V and J are TRBV6-5 and TRBJ2-1, with D tentatively TRBD2 (7 bases). Germline V gives CDR1 MNHEY, CDR2 SVGAGI. The V end was cut by 6 bases, the J end by 6 bases, with 15 bases between. This CDR3 has 14 residues. The CDR3 nucleotides are TGTGCCAGCAGGCCGGGGGGCGAAGCCAATGAGCAGTTCTTC. It encodes CASRPGGEANEQFF.

The rearrangement joins TRBV11-3 to TRBJ1-3, with 8 bases that match TRBD1. The CDR3 has 19 amino acids. The trim removed 2 bases at V and 0 bases at J, leaving 12 bases unmatched. CDR1 is SGHNT and CDR2 is YENEEA in the germline V gene. The CDR3, as DNA: TGTGCCAGCAGCTTAACCCTATGGGACAGGTCCTTCTCTGGAAACACCATATATTTT. Its protein product is CASSLTLWDRSFSGNTIYF.

The chain joins TRBV5-5 to TRBJ2-5; D is possibly TRBD1 (6 bases). The CDR3 runs to 18 residues. V was pared by 1 base and J by 1 base, with 20 bases between. Germline lookup yields CDR1 SGHKS and CDR2 YYEKEE (reference sequence). The CDR3 region has the DNA TGTGCCAGCAGCTTGCGATATATAGGGGGAATTCCCCAAGAGACCCAGTACTTC. Translating it yields CASSLRYIGGIPQETQYF.

The chain combines TRBV30 with TRBJ1-3, with 8 bases that match TRBD1. Germline V gene sequence: CDR1 GTSNPN, CDR2 SVGIG (reference sequence). V was pared by 5 bases and J by 0 bases, with 3 bases of the junction left unmatched. The CDR3 extends over 14 amino acids. The CDR3 DNA reads as TGTGCCTGGGACAGGGGTAACTCTGGAAACACCATATATTTT. It codes for CAWDRGNSGNTIYF.

On this clone: Other DNA sequences of this sample code for an identical CDR3. The J gene is TRBJ2-5, the V gene TRBV3-1 (or the pseudogene TRBV3-2), with 7 bases that match TRBD1. Germline CDR1 LGHDT, CDR2 YNNKEL (reference sequence). This CDR3 is 13 amino acids long. Trimming removed 6 bases from V and 1 base from J; junction bases left unmatched: 2. The CDR3 nucleotides are TGTGCCAGCAGTCCAGGGGGCCAAGAGACCCAGTACTTC. It is translated as CASSPGGQETQYF.

CDR3 loop: CASSEAPAGNIQYF. CDR3 DNA: TGTGCCAGCAGTGAAGCGCCGGCGGGAAACATTCAGTACTTC. The J gene is TRBJ2-4, the V gene TRBV2, with D maybe TRBD2 (5 bases). V was cut by 0 bases and J by 6 bases, with 9 bases left in between. The germline gives CDR1 SNHLY, CDR2 FYNNEI. CDR3 length equals 14 residues.

The V and J genes are TRBV7-8 and TRBJ1-4; 12 bases match TRBD1. This CDR3 is built from 16 residues. The junction had 7 bases not matched to a gene; V was cut back by 3 bases and J by 8 bases. Germline V CDR1 and CDR2: SGHVS, FQNEAQ. The CDR3 DNA is TGTGCCAGCAGCTTCACCCGGGACAGGGGGCAAGAAAAACTGTTTTTT. Translated, it gives CASSFTRDRGQEKLFF. The variable domain in full, with the rest retrieved from reference TRBV7-8 and TRBJ1-4, is GAGVSQSPRYKVAKRGQDVALRCDPISGHVSLFWYQQALGQGPEFLTYFQNEAQLDKSGLPSDRFFAERPEGSVSTLKIQRTQQEDSAVYLCASSFTRDRGQEKLFFGSGTQLSVL.

The chain links TRBV12-3 or TRBV12-4 to TRBJ2-1; the D gene is possibly TRBD2 (5 bases). The CDR3 is 13 amino acids. V was shortened by 6 bases and J by 6 bases, with 12 bases between the two germline ends. The CDR3 spells CASSTYGLNEQFF. For the CDR3, the DNA is TGTGCCAGCAGCACATACGGACTCAATGAGCAGTTCTTC.

The CDR3 reads CASSGTSWQSEQFF. CDR3 bases: TGTGCCAGCAGCGGAACTAGTTGGCAGAGTGAGCAGTTCTTC. The chain has TRBV3-1 (or the pseudogene TRBV3-2) and TRBJ2-1; tentatively, D is TRBD2 (5 bases). Trimming left V 5 bases short and J 9 bases short, with 17 bases between. The CDR3 is made up of 14 amino acids. Germline CDR1 LGHDT, CDR2 YNNKEL (reference sequence).

The CDR3 nucleotides are TGTGCCAGCTCGCGGGGGGTCGGTAACACTGAAGCTTTCTTT. This codes for CASSRGVGNTEAFF. V and J are TRBV2 and TRBJ1-1; weak D call: TRBD1 (5 bases). The CDR3 sequence is 14 residues long. Trimming cost V 8 bases and J 2 bases, with 15 bases left between them. CDR1 is SNHLY, CDR2 FYNNEI, per germline.

This chain connects TRBV12-3 or TRBV12-4 to TRBJ1-1, with a weak D call TRBD1 (6 bases). Trimming took 3 bases from V and 6 from J, leaving 11 bases between them. CDR3 length: 13 amino acids. For the CDR3, the DNA is TGTGCCAGCAGTTTTCCGGGGGGCTCTGAAGCTTTCTTT. Translating it yields CASSFPGGSEAFF.

The rearrangement links TRBV18 to TRBJ1-3; TRBD1 agrees at 8 bases. V was pared by 3 bases and J by 2 bases, with 3 bases of the junction left unmatched. Germline V gives CDR1 KGHSH, CDR2 LQKENI. The CDR3 length is 15 residues. Here the CDR3 DNA reads TGTGCCAGCTCACCTGGGACAGGCACTGGAAACACCATATATTTT. Its protein is CASSPGTGTGNTIYF.

The rearrangement links TRBV2 to TRBJ2-7, with 7 bases fitting TRBD2. V lost 2 bases and J lost 0; bases outside the gene matches: 4. The CDR3 covers 15 residues. Germline CDR1 is SNHLY and CDR2 is FYNNEI. The CDR3 DNA follows: TGTGCCAGCAGTGAAAGGGCTAGCGGCTCCTACGAGCAGTACTTC. It translates to CASSERASGSYEQYF.

This sequence joins TRBV5-8 and TRBJ1-1, with TRBD1 identical over 7 bases. Trimming at V came to 7 bases and at J to 1 base, leaving 13 bases not matched to a gene. The CDR3 runs to 16 residues. Looked up from germline, CDR1 is SGHTS and CDR2 is YDEGEE. In nucleotides, the CDR3 is TGTGCCAGCCGATACCGAGGGGGCATAAGGAACACTGAAGCTTTCTTT. Its protein product is CASRYRGGIRNTEAFF.

The chain links TRBV27 to TRBJ2-4; a possible D gene is TRBD2 (5 bases). The germline V gene has CDR1 MNHEY and CDR2 SMNVEV (reference sequence). This CDR3 has 15 amino acids. V shed 3 bases and J shed 1 base, with 10 bases lying between them. The CDR3 region is CASSLNRGAKNIQYF. The CDR3 bases are TGTGCCAGCAGTTTGAACAGAGGGGCCAAAAACATTCAGTACTTC.

This chain joins TRBV6-4 and TRBJ2-2, with a weak D call TRBD1 (6 bases). Trimming removed 3 bases from V and 0 bases from J, with 8 bases in between. Germline assignment: CDR1 MRHNA and CDR2 SNTAGT. The CDR3 spans 15 residues. CDR3 sequence: CASSEEGANTGELFF. The CDR3 region has the DNA TGTGCCAGCAGTGAAGAGGGGGCGAACACCGGGGAGCTGTTTTTT.

This clone was seen only a few times. This rearrangement joins TRBV7-9 to TRBJ1-5; the D gene is possibly TRBD1 (5 bases). Per germline, CDR1 SEHNR and CDR2 FQNEAQ (reference sequence). This CDR3 comprises 13 residues. V was clipped by 5 bases and J by 7 bases, with 12 bases between them. For the CDR3, the DNA is TGTGCCAGCAGCCACGGACAAGGACAGCCCCAGCATTTT. As protein: CASSHGQGQPQHF.

J is TRBJ2-7 and V is TRBV5-8; the D gene is possibly TRBD2 (5 bases). Germline-derived CDR1 and CDR2 are SGHTS and YDEGEE. CDR3 length: 15 amino acids. V was shortened by 0 bases and J by 2 bases, with 12 bases between the two germline ends. The CDR3 sequence: CASSLASSFPYEQYF. The CDR3 DNA is TGTGCCAGCAGCTTGGCCTCTAGCTTCCCCTACGAGCAGTACTTC. Drawing the rest from reference TRBV5-8 and TRBJ2-7, the complete variable domain is EAGVTQSPTHLIKTRGQQATLRCSPISGHTSVYWYQQALGLGLQFLLWYDEGEERNRGNFPPRFSGRQFPNYSSELNVNALELEDSALYLCASSLASSFPYEQYFGPGTRLTVT.

The chain links TRBV7-9 to TRBJ1-3; D is uncertain. Germline values: CDR1 SEHNR, CDR2 FQNEAQ (reference sequence). The CDR3 is 17 residues long. The V end was cut by 1 base, the J end by 0 bases, with 13 bases between. This CDR3 is CASSLGVAENSGNTIYF. CDR3 nucleotide sequence: TGTGCCAGCAGCTTAGGTGTGGCCGAAAACTCTGGAAACACCATATATTTT.

V is TRBV7-9 and J is TRBJ2-5; 12 bases match TRBD2. CDR3 length: 17 amino acids. Germline V CDR1 and CDR2: SEHNR, FQNEAQ (reference sequence). The J segment lost 2 bases and the V segment lost 2 bases, leaving 6 bases of the junction unmatched. In nucleotides, the CDR3 is TGTGCCAGCAGCTTAACGGGGCTAGCGGGAGGGCAAGAGACCCAGTACTTC. Its translation is CASSLTGLAGGQETQYF.

The rearrangement links TRBV5-1 to TRBJ2-1; tentative D call: TRBD2 (6 bases). The CDR3 runs 14 residues. The V gene's germline CDR1 is SGHRS and CDR2 YFSETQ. V lost 7 bases and J lost 8, with 19 bases in between. DNA for the CDR3: TGCGCCAGCGGCCGGGACTCCCACACGGATGAGCAGTTCTTC. Its translation: CASGRDSHTDEQFF.

Here the CDR3 DNA reads TGTGCCAGCAGTACTCCAATGAACACTGAAGCTTTCTTT. Residues: CASSTPMNTEAFF. The chain employs TRBV6-5 and TRBJ1-1; D is unclear. Trimming pared 5 bases from V and 0 bases from J, leaving 7 bases between. Germline CDR1 MNHEY, CDR2 SVGAGI. The CDR3 spans 13 residues.

The chain uses TRBV25-1 and TRBJ1-2, with TRBD1 identical over 9 bases. V trimming: 7 bases; J trimming: 7 bases; junction bases outside the gene matches: 7. The CDR3 covers 13 residues. Germline assignment: CDR1 MGHDK and CDR2 SYGVNS. The CDR3 spells CASTLGTGSGYTF. DNA of the CDR3: TGTGCCAGCACACTAGGGACAGGGTCTGGCTACACCTTC.

Here the CDR3 reads CASSLGLAGGELFF. The CDR3 nucleotides are TGTGCCAGCAGCTTGGGGCTGGCAGGCGGGGAGCTGTTTTTT. The chain combines TRBV5-5 with TRBJ2-2; D is uncertain. This CDR3 spans 14 amino acids. CDR1 is SGHKS and CDR2 is YYEKEE in the germline V gene (reference sequence). Trimming stripped 0 bases from V and 7 bases from J, with 10 bases between. Combining the CDR3 with reference TRBV5-5 and TRBJ2-2 gives the whole variable domain DAGVTQSPTHLIKTRGQQVTLRCSPISGHKSVSWYQQVLGQGPQFIFQYYEKEERGRGNFPDRFSARQFPNYSSELNVNALLLGDSALYLCASSLGLAGGELFFGEGSRLTVL.

The chain links TRBV29-1 to TRBJ1-4; 10 bases match TRBD1. V lost 6 bases, J lost 1 base, and 2 bases stayed unmatched. CDR1 SQVTM and CDR2 ANQGSEA come from the germline V gene. The CDR3 spans 14 residues. The DNA for the CDR3 is TGCAGCGTCCGGACAGGGGGAACTAATGAAAAACTGTTTTTT. Translated, it gives CSVRTGGTNEKLFF.

The CDR3 DNA sequence: TGTGCCAGCAGCACCTGGGGAGGGGGGTCCTACAATGAGCAGTTCTTC. Translated: CASSTWGGGSYNEQFF. The rearrangement links TRBV11-3 to TRBJ2-1; possibly TRBD2 for D (7 bases). CDR1 and CDR2 (germline): SGHNT, YENEEA. The germline V and J ends were trimmed by 5 bases and 1 base, with 15 bases remaining between them. The CDR3 loop spans 16 amino acids.

CDR3 loop: CASSSLEAGANVLTF. The CDR3 nucleotides are TGCGCCAGCAGCTCCCTTGAGGCTGGGGCCAACGTCCTGACTTTC. V usage is TRBV5-1 and J usage is TRBJ2-6; D is uncertain. Germline V gene data show CDR1 as SGHRS and CDR2 as YFSETQ. The V end was cut by 3 bases, the J end by 2 bases, with 9 bases between. The CDR3 extends over 15 amino acids.

V gene TRBV3-1 (or the pseudogene TRBV3-2) combines with J gene TRBJ2-7; 11 nucleotides agree with TRBD1. Trimming at V came to 5 bases and at J to 4 bases, leaving 7 bases not matched to a gene. CDR3 length equals 15 residues. CDR1 and CDR2 from the germline V gene are LGHDT and YNNKEL (reference sequence). The DNA of the CDR3 is TGTGCCAGCAGCACCCGGGACAGGGGGGAGTACGAGCAGTACTTC. This codes for CASSTRDRGEYEQYF.

V and J are TRBV29-1 and TRBJ1-4, with D tentatively TRBD1 (5 bases). This CDR3 has 15 residues. The ends were cut back, 6 bases at V and 8 bases at J, with 22 bases in the middle. CDR1 is SQVTM and CDR2 is ANQGSEA in the germline V gene. CDR3 loop: CSVRIWAGKEEKLFF. The CDR3 DNA follows: TGCAGCGTCCGGATTTGGGCAGGGAAGGAGGAAAAACTGTTTTTT. The entire variable domain, with the rest obtained from reference TRBV29-1 and TRBJ1-4, is as follows: SAVISQKPSRDICQRGTSLTIQCQVDSQVTMMFWYRQQPGQSLTLIATANQGSEATYESGFVIDKFPISRPNLTFSTLTVSNMSPEDSSIYLCSVRIWAGKEEKLFFGSGTQLSVL.